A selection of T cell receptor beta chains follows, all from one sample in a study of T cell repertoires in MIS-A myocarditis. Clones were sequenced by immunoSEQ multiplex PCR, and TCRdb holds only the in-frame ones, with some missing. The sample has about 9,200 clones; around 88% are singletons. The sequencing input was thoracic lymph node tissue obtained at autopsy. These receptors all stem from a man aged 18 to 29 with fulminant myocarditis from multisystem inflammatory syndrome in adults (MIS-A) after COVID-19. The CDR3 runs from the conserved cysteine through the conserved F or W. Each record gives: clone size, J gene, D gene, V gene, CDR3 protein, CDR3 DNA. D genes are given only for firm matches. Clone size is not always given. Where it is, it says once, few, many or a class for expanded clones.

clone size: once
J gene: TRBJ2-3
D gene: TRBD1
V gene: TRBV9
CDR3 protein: CASSVGTGSSDTQYF
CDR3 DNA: TGTGCCAGCAGCGTAGGGACAGGGAGTTCAGATACGCAGTATTTT

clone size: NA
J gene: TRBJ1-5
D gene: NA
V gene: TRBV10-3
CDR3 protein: CAISEKDLQPQHF
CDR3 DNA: TGTGCCATCAGTGAGAAGGACCTTCAGCCCCAGCATTTT

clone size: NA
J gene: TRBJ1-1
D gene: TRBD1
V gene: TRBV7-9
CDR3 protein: CASSWGQGGEAFF
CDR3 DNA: TGTGCCAGCAGCTGGGGACAGGGAGGTGAAGCTTTCTTT

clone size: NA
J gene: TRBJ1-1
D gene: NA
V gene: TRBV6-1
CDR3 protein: CASSEDSFTEAFF
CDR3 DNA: TGTGCCAGCAGTGAGGACAGTTTCACTGAAGCTTTCTTT

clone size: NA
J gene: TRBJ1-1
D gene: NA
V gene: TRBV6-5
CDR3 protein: CVTEGTEAFF
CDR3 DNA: TGTGTAACGGAGGGAACTGAAGCTTTCTTT

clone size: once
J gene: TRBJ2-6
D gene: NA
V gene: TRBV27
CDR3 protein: CASSLFWSSGANVLTF
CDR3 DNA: TGTGCCAGCAGTTTATTTTGGTCGTCTGGGGCCAACGTCCTGACTTTC

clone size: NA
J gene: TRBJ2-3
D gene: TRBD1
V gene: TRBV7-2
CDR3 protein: CASSFTGGSGDTQYF
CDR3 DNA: TGTGCCAGCAGTTTTACAGGGGGCTCTGGAGATACGCAGTATTTT

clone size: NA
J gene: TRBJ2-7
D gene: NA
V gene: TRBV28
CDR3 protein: CASSPGRGGEQYF
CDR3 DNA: TGTGCCAGCAGTCCGGGCCGAGGGGGCGAGCAGTACTTC

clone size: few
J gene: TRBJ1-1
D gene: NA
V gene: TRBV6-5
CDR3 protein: CASSSTAKGQNTEAFF
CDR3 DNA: TGTGCCAGCAGTTCGACAGCTAAGGGACAGAACACTGAAGCTTTCTTT

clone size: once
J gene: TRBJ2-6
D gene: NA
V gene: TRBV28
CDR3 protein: CASISRGSGANVLTF
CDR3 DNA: TGTGCCAGCATTAGTCGGGGATCTGGGGCCAACGTCCTGACTTTC

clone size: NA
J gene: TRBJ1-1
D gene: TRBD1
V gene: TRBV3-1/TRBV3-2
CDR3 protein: CASRQGAPGEMAEAFF
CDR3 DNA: TGTGCCAGCAGACAGGGGGCGCCGGGGGAGATGGCTGAAGCTTTCTTT

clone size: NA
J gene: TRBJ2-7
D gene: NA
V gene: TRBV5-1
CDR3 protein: CASSSPSRGTYEQYF
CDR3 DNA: TGCGCCAGCAGCTCTCCCTCCAGGGGCACCTACGAGCAGTACTTC

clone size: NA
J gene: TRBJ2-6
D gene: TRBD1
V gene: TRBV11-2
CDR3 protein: CASSFPRDRGSAGANVLTF
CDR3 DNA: TGTGCCAGCAGCTTTCCCCGGGACAGGGGCTCGGCTGGGGCCAACGTCCTGACTTTC

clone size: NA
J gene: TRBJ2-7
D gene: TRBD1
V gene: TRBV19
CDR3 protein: CASSVSGTAYEQYF
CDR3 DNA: TGTGCCAGTAGTGTATCCGGGACAGCCTACGAGCAGTACTTC

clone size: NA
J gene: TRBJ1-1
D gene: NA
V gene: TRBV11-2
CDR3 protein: CASSFGRWGESTEAFF
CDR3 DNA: TGTGCCAGCAGCTTTGGACGTTGGGGGGAGAGCACTGAAGCTTTCTTT

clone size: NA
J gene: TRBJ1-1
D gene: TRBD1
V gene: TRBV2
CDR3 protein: CASRETGAGTEAFF
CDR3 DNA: TGTGCCAGCAGAGAGACAGGGGCGGGAACTGAAGCTTTCTTT

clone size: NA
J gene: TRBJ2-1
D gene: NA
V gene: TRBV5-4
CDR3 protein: CASSLESGYSNEQFF
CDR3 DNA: TGTGCCAGCAGCTTGGAGTCAGGTTATTCCAATGAGCAGTTCTTC

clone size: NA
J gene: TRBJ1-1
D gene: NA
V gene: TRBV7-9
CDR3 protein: CASSLISGVWSDTEAFF
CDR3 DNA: TGTGCCAGCAGCTTAATAAGTGGTGTGTGGTCGGACACTGAAGCTTTCTTT

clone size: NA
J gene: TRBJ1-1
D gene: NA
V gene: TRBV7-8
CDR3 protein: CASSLSLPRRNTEAFF
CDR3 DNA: TGTGCCAGCAGCTTATCCCTTCCTCGGCGGAACACTGAAGCTTTCTTT

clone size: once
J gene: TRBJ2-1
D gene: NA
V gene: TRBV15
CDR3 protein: CATSSSSDPYNEQFF
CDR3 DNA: TGTGCCACCAGCAGCTCCTCAGACCCCTACAATGAGCAGTTCTTC

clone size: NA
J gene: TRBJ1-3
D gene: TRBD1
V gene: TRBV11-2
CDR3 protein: CASSLGQGAGNTIYF
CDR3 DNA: TGTGCCAGCAGCTTAGGCCAGGGGGCTGGAAACACCATATATTTT

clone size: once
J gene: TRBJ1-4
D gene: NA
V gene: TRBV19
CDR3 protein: CASSIDGFEKLFF
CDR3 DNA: TGTGCCAGTAGTATTGACGGATTTGAAAAACTGTTTTTT

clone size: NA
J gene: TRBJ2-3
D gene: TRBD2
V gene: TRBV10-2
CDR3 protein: CASGQLAGGVHYTDTQYF
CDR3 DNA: TGCGCCAGCGGTCAACTAGCGGGGGGGGTACACTACACAGATACGCAGTATTTT

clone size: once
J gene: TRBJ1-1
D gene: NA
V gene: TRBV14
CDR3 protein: CASSPRLSVRNTEAFF
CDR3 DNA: TGTGCCAGCAGCCCTCGCCTTTCAGTGAGGAACACTGAAGCTTTCTTT

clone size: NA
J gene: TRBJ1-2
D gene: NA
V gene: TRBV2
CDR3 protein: CASKGNYGYTF
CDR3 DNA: TGTGCCAGCAAGGGAAACTATGGCTACACCTTC

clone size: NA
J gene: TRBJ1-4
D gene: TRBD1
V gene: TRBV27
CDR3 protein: CASSSLQGVDEKLFF
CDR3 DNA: TGTGCCAGCAGTTCCCTACAGGGGGTAGATGAAAAACTGTTTTTT

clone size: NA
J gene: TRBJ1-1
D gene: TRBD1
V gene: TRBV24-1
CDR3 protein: CATSDPGQSTEAFF
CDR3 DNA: TGTGCCACCAGTGACCCGGGACAGTCCACTGAAGCTTTTTTT

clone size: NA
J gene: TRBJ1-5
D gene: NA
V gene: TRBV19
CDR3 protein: CASSFSDIPGQPQHF
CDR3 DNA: TGTGCCAGTAGTTTCTCGGACATACCGGGCCAGCCCCAGCATTTT

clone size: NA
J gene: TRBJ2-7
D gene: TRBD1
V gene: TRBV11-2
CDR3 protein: CASSFDRDYEQYF
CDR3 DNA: TGTGCCAGCAGCTTCGACAGGGACTACGAGCAGTACTTC

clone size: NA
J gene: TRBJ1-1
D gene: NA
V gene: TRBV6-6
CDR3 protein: CASSSRDVDNTEAFF
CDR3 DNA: TGTGCCAGCAGTTCTCGGGACGTAGATAACACTGAAGCTTTCTTT

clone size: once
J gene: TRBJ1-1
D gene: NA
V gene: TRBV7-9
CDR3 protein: CASSLGGPSAEAFF
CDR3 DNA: TGTGCCAGCAGCCTCGGAGGGCCTAGCGCTGAAGCTTTCTTT

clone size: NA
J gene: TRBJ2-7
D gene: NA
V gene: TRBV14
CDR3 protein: CASSQERLEQYF
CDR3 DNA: TGTGCCAGCAGCCAAGAGCGGCTCGAGCAGTACTTC

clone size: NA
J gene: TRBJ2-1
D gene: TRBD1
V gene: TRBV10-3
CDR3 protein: CAITEGDRGGNEQFF
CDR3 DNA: TGTGCCATCACTGAGGGGGACAGGGGAGGGAATGAGCAGTTCTTC

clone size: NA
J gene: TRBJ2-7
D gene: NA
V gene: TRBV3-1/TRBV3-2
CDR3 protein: CASSQDVWSSYEQYF
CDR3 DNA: TGTGCCAGCAGCCAAGATGTCTGGAGCTCCTACGAGCAGTACTTC

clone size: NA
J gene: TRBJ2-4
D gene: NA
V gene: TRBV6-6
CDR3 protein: CASRPLGREKNIQYF
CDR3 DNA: TGTGCCAGCAGGCCCCTGGGACGGGAGAAAAACATTCAGTACTTC